The T cell receptor (beta chain) under discussion was sequenced for a study of vaccination effects on CD4 cells after COVID-19. Study-level results: There was marked clonal contraction among infection- and vaccine-induced clones late after vaccination.

V lost 0 bases, J lost 1 base, and 4 bases stayed unmatched. CDR3 size: 15 residues. Germline V gives CDR1 SGHRS, CDR2 YFSETQ. The assay was immunoSEQ multiplex PCR, and TCRdb's table has in-frame clones only and misses some. The sample has tens of thousands of clones; less than 75% are singletons. Culture proceeded for roughly ten days, and CD4+ T cells were then isolated. To note about this clone: The antigen is undetermined.

Specimen: CD4+ T cells from PBMCs cultured without peptide, collected before COVID-19 vaccination. This TCR was recovered from a human donor who received a COVID-19 vaccine. This chain connects TRBV5-1 to TRBJ2-7; 7 nucleotides align to TRBD1. As DNA, the CDR3 is TGCGCCAGCAGCTTGGTGGGACAGCCGTCCTACGAGCAGTACTTC. Protein sequence: CASSLVGQPSYEQYF.